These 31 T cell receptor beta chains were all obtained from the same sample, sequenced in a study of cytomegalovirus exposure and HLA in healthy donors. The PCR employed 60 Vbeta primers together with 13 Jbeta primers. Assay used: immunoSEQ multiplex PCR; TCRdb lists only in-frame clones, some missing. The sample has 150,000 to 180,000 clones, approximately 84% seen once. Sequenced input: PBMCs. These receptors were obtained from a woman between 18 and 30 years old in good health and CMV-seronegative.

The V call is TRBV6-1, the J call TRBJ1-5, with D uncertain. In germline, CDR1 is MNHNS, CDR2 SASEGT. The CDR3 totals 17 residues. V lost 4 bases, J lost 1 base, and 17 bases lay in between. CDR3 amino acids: CASSVGGRPGSNQPQHF. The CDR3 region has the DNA TGTGCCAGCAGTGTAGGAGGCCGCCCGGGGAGCAATCAGCCCCAGCATTTT.

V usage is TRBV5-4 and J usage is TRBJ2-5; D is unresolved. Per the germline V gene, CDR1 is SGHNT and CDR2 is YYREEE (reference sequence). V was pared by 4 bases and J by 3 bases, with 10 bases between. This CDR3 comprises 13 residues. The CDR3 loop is CASSRGPKETQYF. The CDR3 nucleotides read TGTGCCAGCAGCCGTGGGCCTAAAGAGACCCAGTACTTC.

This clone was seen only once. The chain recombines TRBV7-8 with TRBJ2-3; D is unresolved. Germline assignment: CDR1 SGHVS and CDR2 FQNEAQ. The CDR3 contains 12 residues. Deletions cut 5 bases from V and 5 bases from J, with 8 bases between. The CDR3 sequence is CASSATGDTQYF. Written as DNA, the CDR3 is TGTGCCAGCAGCGCGACTGGAGATACGCAGTATTTT.

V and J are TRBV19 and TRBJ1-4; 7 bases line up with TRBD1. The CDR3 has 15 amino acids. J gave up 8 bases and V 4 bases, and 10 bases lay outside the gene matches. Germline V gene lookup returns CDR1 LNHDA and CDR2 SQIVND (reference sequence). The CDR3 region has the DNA TGTGCCAGTAGTACCCCGGGAGGGGGCGGAGAAAAACTGTTTTTT. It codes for CASSTPGGGGEKLFF.

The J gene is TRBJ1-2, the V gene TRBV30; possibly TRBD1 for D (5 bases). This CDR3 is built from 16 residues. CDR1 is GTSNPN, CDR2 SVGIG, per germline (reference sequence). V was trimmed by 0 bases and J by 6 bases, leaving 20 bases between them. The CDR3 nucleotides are TGTGCCTGGAGTGTACGGACGGGCTACACAGGCGATGGCTACACCTTC. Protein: CAWSVRTGYTGDGYTF.

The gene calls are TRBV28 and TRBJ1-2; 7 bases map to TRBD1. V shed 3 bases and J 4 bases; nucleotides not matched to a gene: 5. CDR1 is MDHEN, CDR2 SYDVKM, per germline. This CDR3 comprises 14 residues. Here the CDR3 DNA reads TGTGCCAGCAGTTTTCCGGGACAGCCCTATGGCTACACCTTC. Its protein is CASSFPGQPYGYTF.

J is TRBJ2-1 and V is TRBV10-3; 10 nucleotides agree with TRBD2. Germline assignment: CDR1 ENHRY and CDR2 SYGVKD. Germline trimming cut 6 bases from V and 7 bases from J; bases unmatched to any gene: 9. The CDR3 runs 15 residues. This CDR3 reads CAISVLLAGANEQFF. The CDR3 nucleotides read TGTGCCATCAGCGTACTTCTAGCGGGAGCGAATGAGCAGTTCTTC.

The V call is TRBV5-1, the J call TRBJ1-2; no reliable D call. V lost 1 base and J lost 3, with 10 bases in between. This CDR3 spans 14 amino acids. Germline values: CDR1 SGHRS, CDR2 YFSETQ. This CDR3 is CASSLSEADYGYTF. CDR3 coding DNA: TGCGCCAGCAGCTTGTCCGAGGCAGACTATGGCTACACCTTC. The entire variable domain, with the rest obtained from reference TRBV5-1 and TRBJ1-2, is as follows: KAGVTQTPRYLIKTRGQQVTLSCSPISGHRSVSWYQQTPGQGLQFLFEYFSETQRNKGNFPGRFSGRQFSNSRSEMNVSTLELGDSALYLCASSLSEADYGYTFGSGTRLTVV.

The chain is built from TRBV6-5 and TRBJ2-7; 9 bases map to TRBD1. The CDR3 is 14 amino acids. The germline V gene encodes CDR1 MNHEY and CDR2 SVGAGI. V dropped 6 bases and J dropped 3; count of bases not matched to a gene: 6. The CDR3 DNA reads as TGTGCCAGCAGCGCATCGGACAGGGGCTACGAGCAGTACTTC. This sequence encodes CASSASDRGYEQYF.

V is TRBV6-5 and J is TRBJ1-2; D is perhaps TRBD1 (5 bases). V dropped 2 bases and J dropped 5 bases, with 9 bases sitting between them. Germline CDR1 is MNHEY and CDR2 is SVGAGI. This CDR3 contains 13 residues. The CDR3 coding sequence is TGTGCCAGCAGTTACACCACAGGATATGGCTACACCTTC. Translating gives CASSYTTGYGYTF.

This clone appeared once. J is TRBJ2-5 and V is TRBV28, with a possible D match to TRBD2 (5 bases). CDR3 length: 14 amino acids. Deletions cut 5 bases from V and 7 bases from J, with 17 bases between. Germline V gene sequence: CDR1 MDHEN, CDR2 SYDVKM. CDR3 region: CASSPPLEAGTQYF. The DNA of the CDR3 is TGTGCCAGCAGTCCCCCCTTGGAGGCGGGGACCCAGTACTTC.

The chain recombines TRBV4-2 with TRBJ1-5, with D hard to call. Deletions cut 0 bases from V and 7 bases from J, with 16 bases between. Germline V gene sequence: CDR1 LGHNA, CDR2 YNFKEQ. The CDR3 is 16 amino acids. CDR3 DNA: TGTGCCAGCAGCCAAGATAGTCCGGGGATGGGGCAGCCCCAGCATTTT. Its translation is CASSQDSPGMGQPQHF.

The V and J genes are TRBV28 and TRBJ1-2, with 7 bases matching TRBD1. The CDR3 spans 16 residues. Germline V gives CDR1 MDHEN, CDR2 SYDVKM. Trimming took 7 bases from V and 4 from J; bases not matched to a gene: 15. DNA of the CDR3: TGTGCCAGCATGCCGAACAGGGGTGAACTGGGCTATGGCTACACCTTC. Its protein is CASMPNRGELGYGYTF.

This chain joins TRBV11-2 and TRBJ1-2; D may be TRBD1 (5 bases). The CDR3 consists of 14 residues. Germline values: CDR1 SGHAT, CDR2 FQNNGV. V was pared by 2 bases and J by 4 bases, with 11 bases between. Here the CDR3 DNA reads TGTGCCAGCAGCTTAAATCAGGGAAGCTATGGCTACACCTTC. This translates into CASSLNQGSYGYTF.

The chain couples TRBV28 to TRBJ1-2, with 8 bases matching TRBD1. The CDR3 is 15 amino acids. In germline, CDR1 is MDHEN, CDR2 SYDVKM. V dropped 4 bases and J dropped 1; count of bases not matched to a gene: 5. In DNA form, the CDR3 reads TGTGCCAGCAGTTACTCGACAGGGGTTAACTATGGCTACACCTTC. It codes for CASSYSTGVNYGYTF.

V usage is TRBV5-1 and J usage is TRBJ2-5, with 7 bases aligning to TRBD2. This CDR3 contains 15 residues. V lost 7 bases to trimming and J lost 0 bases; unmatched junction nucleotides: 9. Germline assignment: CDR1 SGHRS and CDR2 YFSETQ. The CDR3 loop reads CASCAGEMYQETQYF. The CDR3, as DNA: TGCGCCAGCTGTGCGGGGGAAATGTACCAAGAGACCCAGTACTTC. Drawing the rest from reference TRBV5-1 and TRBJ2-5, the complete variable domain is KAGVTQTPRYLIKTRGQQVTLSCSPISGHRSVSWYQQTPGQGLQFLFEYFSETQRNKGNFPGRFSGRQFSNSRSEMNVSTLELGDSALYLCASCAGEMYQETQYFGPGTRLLVL.

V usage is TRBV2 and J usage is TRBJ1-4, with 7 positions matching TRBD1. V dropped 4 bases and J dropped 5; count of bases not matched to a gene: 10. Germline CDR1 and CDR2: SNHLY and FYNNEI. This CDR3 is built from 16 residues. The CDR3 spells CASSVGQVLGNEKLFF. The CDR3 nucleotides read TGTGCCAGCAGTGTTGGACAGGTCTTAGGGAATGAAAAACTGTTTTTT.

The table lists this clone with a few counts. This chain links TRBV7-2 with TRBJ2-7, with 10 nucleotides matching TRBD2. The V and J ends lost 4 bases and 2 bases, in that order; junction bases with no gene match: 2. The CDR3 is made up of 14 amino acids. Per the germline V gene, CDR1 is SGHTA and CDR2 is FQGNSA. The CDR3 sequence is CASSWTSGTYEQYF. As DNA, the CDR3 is TGTGCCAGCAGCTGGACTAGCGGCACCTACGAGCAGTACTTC.

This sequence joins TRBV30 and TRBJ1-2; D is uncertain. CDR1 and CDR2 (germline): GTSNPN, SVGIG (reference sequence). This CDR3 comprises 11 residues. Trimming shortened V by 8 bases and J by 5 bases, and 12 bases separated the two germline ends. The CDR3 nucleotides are TGTGCCGTTTGGGCGGGATATGGCTACACCTTC. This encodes CAVWAGYGYTF.

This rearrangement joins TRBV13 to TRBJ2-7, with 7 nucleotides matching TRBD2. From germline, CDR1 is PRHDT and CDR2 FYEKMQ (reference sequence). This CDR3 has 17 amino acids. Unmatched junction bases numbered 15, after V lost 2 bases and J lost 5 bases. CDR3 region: CASSLTSNRAGEDEQYF. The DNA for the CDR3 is TGTGCCAGCAGCTTAACCTCGAATCGGGCGGGGGAGGACGAGCAGTACTTC.

For the CDR3, the DNA is TGTGCCAGCAGTTCGCAGGGGGCCACCTACGAGCAGTACTTC. Protein product: CASSSQGATYEQYF. The chain couples TRBV28 to TRBJ2-5, with TRBD1 matching over 8 bases. The better agreement between TRBJ2-7 and the DNA end casts doubt on the J call. Germline loops: CDR1 MDHEN, CDR2 SYDVKM. The CDR3 has 14 amino acids.

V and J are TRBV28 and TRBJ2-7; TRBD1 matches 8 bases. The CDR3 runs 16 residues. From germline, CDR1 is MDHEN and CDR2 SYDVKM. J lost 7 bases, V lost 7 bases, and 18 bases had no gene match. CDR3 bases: TGTGCCAGCACCCAAGATTCCAGGGGGCCTCAGAGAGAGCAGTACTTC. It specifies CASTQDSRGPQREQYF.

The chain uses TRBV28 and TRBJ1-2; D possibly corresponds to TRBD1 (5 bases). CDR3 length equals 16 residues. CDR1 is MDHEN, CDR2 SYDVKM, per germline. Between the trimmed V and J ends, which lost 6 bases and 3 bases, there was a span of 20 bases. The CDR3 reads CASSRGTQRGDYGYTF. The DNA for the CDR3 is TGTGCCAGCAGCCGGGGGACCCAGAGGGGAGACTATGGCTACACCTTC.

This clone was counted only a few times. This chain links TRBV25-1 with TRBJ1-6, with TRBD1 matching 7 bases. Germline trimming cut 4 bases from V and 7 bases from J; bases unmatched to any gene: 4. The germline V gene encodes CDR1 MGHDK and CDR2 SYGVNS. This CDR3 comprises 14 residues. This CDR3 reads CASSGDRDNSPLHF. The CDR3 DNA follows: TGTGCCAGCAGTGGAGACAGGGACAATTCACCCCTCCACTTT.

The CDR3 spells CASSLVSGRGGSPLHF. The CDR3 DNA reads as TGTGCCAGCAGCTTAGTGAGTGGCAGGGGTGGCTCACCCCTCCACTTT. This chain uses TRBV11-2 with TRBJ1-6, with D tentatively TRBD1 (6 bases). CDR3 size: 16 residues. Trimming cost V 1 base and J 10 bases, with 17 bases left between them. From germline, CDR1 is SGHAT and CDR2 FQNNGV.

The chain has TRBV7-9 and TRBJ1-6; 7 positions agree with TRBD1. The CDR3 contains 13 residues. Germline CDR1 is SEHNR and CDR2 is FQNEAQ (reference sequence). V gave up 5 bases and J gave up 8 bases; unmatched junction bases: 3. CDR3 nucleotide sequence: TGTGCCAGCAGCCGGGACAGAGATTCACCCCTCCACTTT. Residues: CASSRDRDSPLHF.

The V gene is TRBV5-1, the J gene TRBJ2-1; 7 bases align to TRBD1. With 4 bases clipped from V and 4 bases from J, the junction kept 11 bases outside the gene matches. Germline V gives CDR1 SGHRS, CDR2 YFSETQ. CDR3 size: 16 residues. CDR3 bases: TGCGCCAGCAGCCCTACGTGGGACAGAGGGTACAATGAGCAGTTCTTC. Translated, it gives CASSPTWDRGYNEQFF. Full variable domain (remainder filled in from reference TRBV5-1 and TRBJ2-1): KAGVTQTPRYLIKTRGQQVTLSCSPISGHRSVSWYQQTPGQGLQFLFEYFSETQRNKGNFPGRFSGRQFSNSRSEMNVSTLELGDSALYLCASSPTWDRGYNEQFFGPGTRLTVL.

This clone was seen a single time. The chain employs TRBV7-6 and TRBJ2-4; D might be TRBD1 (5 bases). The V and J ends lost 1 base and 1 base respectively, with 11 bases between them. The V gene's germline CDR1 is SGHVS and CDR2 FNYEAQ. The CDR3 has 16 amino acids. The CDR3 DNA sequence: TGTGCCAGCAGCTTAGGGGTGGGGCCGGCCAAAAACATTCAGTACTTC. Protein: CASSLGVGPAKNIQYF.

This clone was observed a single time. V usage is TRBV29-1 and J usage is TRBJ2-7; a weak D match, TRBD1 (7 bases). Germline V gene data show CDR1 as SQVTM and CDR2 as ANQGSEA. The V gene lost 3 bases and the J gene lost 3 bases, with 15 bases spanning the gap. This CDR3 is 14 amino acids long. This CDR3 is CSVDVAGGLYEQYF. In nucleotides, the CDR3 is TGCAGCGTTGACGTGGCAGGGGGACTCTACGAGCAGTACTTC.

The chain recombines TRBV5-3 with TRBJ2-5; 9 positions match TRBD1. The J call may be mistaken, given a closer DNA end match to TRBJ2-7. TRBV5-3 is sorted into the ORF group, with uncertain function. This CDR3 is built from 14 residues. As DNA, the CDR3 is TGTGCCAGAAGCCACCGGACAGGGGTTTACGAGCAGTACTTC. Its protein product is CARSHRTGVYEQYF.

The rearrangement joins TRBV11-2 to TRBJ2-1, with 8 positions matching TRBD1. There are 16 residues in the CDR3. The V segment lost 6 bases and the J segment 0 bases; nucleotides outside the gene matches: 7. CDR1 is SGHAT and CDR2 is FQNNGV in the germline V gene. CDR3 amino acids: CASSYDRGFSYNEQFF. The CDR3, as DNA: TGTGCCAGCAGTTACGACAGGGGCTTCTCCTACAATGAGCAGTTCTTC.